Each of the 21 T cell receptor beta chains below was sequenced from the same sample in a study of tumor-infiltrating lymphocytes in primary liver carcinoma. Taking about 20-31 mg of unsorted bulk tissue, the authors co-extracted RNA and DNA. Priming with a constant-region primer yielded TCR beta cDNA from around 0.45 ug total RNA. Slightly modified ARM-PCR served as the procedure for the TCR beta libraries. These libraries came from three rounds of nested multiplex PCR. Two initial PCR rounds of approximately 10 cycles each paired TRBV1-TRBV30 forward primers with a C-beta reverse primer. MiXCR, applied by TCRdb to the multiplex PCR reads, yields one record per CDR3 protein. The sample holds approximately 92,000 distinct CDR3 sequences, around 63% seen once. Material for sequencing was liver tumor tissue from sampling region 5. Subset: tumor region T5, tumor centre. These receptors came from a woman in her sixties or seventies with primary liver carcinoma and hepatitis B virus infection.

This clonotype occurred many times. This chain uses TRBV2 with TRBJ2-7; the D gene could be TRBD1 or TRBD2 (6 bases each). V dropped 7 bases and J dropped 6 bases, with 13 bases sitting between them. In germline, CDR1 is SNHLY, CDR2 FYNNEI. There are 12 residues in the CDR3. The CDR3 DNA sequence: TGTGCCAGCAAGGGGGAGGCTGGCGAGCAGTACTTC. Protein product: CASKGEAGEQYF.

This sequence joins TRBV28 and TRBJ2-7; TRBD1 matches 9 bases. J gave up 5 bases and V 6 bases, and 11 bases lay outside the gene matches. This CDR3 region has 15 residues. From germline, CDR1 is MDHEN and CDR2 SYDVKM. The CDR3 is CASSSEQGASNEQYF. The CDR3 DNA follows: TGTGCCAGCAGCTCCGAACAGGGGGCATCTAACGAGCAGTACTTC.

In regard to this clonotype: Since the CDR3 does not end with the conserved phenylalanine or tryptophan, this likely comes from a read error. The CDR3 sequence: CASSPTSPGDYTL. CDR3 DNA sequence: TGCGCCAGCAGTCCTACCAGCCCTGGGGACTACACCCTC. The chain joins TRBV12-3 or TRBV12-4 to TRBJ1-2, with no clear D. The CDR3 runs 13 residues.

This clonotype was counted once. The J gene is TRBJ2-3, the V gene TRBV11-1; 9 positions agree with TRBD1. After removal of 8 bases from V and 11 bases from J, the junction contained 17 bases not matched to a gene. Looked up from germline, CDR1 is SGHAT and CDR2 is FQDESV (reference sequence). There are 15 residues in the CDR3. The CDR3 DNA sequence: TGTGCCAGCTGCTCCCGACAGGGGGATGGAGGTATGCAGTATTTT. Amino acid sequence: CASCSRQGDGGMQYF.

J is TRBJ2-1 and V is TRBV7-9, with 9 positions matching TRBD1. Trimming cost V 5 bases and J 7 bases; bases outside gene matches: 15. Germline V gives CDR1 SEHNR, CDR2 FQNEAQ (reference sequence). This CDR3 is built from 17 residues. In DNA form, the CDR3 reads TGTGCCAGCAGCGTCCCTGGAACAGGGGGCTTCTATAATGAGCAGTTCTTC. This gives the protein CASSVPGTGGFYNEQFF.

This clonotype was seen many times. Here the CDR3 reads CASTRANTGELFF. DNA of the CDR3: TGTGCCAGCACCCGGGCCAACACCGGGGAGCTGTTTTTT. V and J are TRBV28 and TRBJ2-2; no clear D. From germline, CDR1 is MDHEN and CDR2 SYDVKM. Trimming left V 7 bases short and J 2 bases short, with 8 bases between. The CDR3 has 13 amino acids.

Turning to this clonotype: This may arise from a read error, as a much more abundant clone is one base away. This chain links TRBV14 with TRBJ2-2; 8 nucleotides agree with TRBD2. CDR3 length equals 17 residues. The germline CDR1 and CDR2 sequences are SGHDN and FVKESK. V gave up 5 bases and J gave up 0 bases; unmatched junction bases: 8. CDR3: CASSRLGGLANTGELFF. The CDR3 nucleotides are TGTGCCAGCAGCAGACTGGGGGGACTAGCGAACACCGGGGAGCTGTTTTTT. Supplemented by reference TRBV14 and TRBJ2-2, the full variable domain reads EAGVTQFPSHSVIEKGQTVTLRCDPISGHDNLYWYRRVMGKEIKFLLHFVKESKQDESGMPNNRFLAERTGGTYSTLKVQPAELEDSGVYFCASSRLGGLANTGELFFGEGSRLTVL.

This chain links TRBV4-1 with TRBJ1-5, with 8 positions matching TRBD1. CDR1 is MGHRA and CDR2 is YSYEKL in the germline V gene. V shed 0 bases and J 5 bases; nucleotides not matched to a gene: 6. There are 16 residues in the CDR3. CDR3 sequence (DNA): TGCGCCAGCAGCCAAGAGTTTCCACAGGGGGATCAGCCCCAGCATTTT. It codes for CASSQEFPQGDQPQHF.

The chain joins TRBV11-2 to TRBJ1-2; D remains unclear. From germline, CDR1 is SGHAT and CDR2 FQNNGV. The V end lost 10 bases, the J end lost 4 bases, and 19 bases lay between the germline ends. This CDR3 has 14 amino acids. The CDR3 coding sequence is TGTGCCATCAACTTAAACAAGGGATTCTATGGCTACACCTTC. Translation: CAINLNKGFYGYTF. Full variable domain (remainder filled in from reference TRBV11-2 and TRBJ1-2): EAGVAQSPRYKIIEKRQSVAFWCNPISGHATLYWYQQILGQGPKLLIQFQNNGVVDDSQLPKDRFSAERLKGVDSTLKIQPAKLEDSAVYLCAINLNKGFYGYTFGSGTRLTVV.

As concerns this clonotype: The CDR3 ends on some other residue instead of the conserved phenylalanine or tryptophan, so this is likely a read error. V usage is TRBV11-2 and J usage is TRBJ2-7; D remains ambiguous. Germline CDR1 SGHAT, CDR2 FQNNGV. Trimming removed 4 bases at V and 6 bases at J, with 16 bases between. The CDR3 runs 14 residues. CDR3 loop: CASSSPQLSAEQYH. CDR3 coding DNA: TGTGCCAGCAGCTCCCCTCAGCTTTCCGCCGAGCAGTACCAC.

The chain carries TRBV11-1 and TRBJ2-6; TRBD1 matches 7 bases. The germline V gene has CDR1 SGHAT and CDR2 FQDESV (reference sequence). The CDR3 is 17 amino acids. In DNA form, the CDR3 reads TGTACCGGCAGCCCCCAGACAGGGAGCTCTGGGGCCAACGTCCTGACTTTC. Protein: CTGSPQTGSSGANVLTF.

In the case of this clonotype: A clone one base away is much larger, so this may be a read error. V and J are TRBV12-3 or TRBV12-4 and TRBJ2-7; no clear D gene. The CDR3 has 14 amino acids. CDR3 residues: CASSLYPALYDQYF. The CDR3 bases are TGTGCCAGCAGTTTATACCCGGCCCTCTACGATCAGTACTTC.

As for this clonotype: The junction differs from germline at one of its ends, possibly a read error. V gene TRBV6-1 combines with J gene TRBJ2-7; 8 positions agree with TRBD2. CDR3 size: 17 residues. Germline V gene sequence: CDR1 MNHNS, CDR2 SASEGT. CDR3 loop: CTSSQVAGGESLYEQYF. CDR3 bases: TGTACCAGCAGTCAAGTGGCCGGGGGGGAGTCCTTGTACGAGCAGTACTTC.

Of note for this clonotype: Since the CDR3 does not end with the conserved phenylalanine or tryptophan, this likely comes from a read error. J is TRBJ2-1 and V is TRBV11-2, with TRBD2 identical over 9 bases. V lost 1 base and J lost 7; bases outside the gene matches: 11. CDR3 length: 17 residues. Germline V gene data show CDR1 as SGHAT and CDR2 as FQNNGV. The CDR3 coding sequence is TGTGCCAGCAGCTTAGGACTGGCGGGAGGGTTGGATAATGAGCAGTTCATC. Translation: CASSLGLAGGLDNEQFI.

This clonotype has a count of ten or more. The chain uses TRBV6-1 and TRBJ2-6, with D possibly being TRBD2 (6 bases). The germline V and J ends were trimmed by 8 bases and 0 bases, with 14 bases remaining between them. CDR1 is MNHNS and CDR2 is SASEGT in the germline V gene. This CDR3 has 16 residues. CDR3 bases: TGTGCCAGCGCCAACCCAGCGGGCTCTGGGGCCAACGTCCTGACTTTC. This sequence encodes CASANPAGSGANVLTF.

A note on this clonotype: A much larger clone is a single base away; this may be a read error. The chain employs TRBV12-5 and TRBJ1-2; weak D call: TRBD1 (5 bases). The CDR3 sequence is 13 residues long. Germline-derived CDR1 and CDR2 are LGHNT and FRNRAP. Written as DNA, the CDR3 is TGTGCTAGTGGAGATGACAGTGACTATTGCTACACCTTC. Residues: CASGDDSDYCYTF.

This clonotype was picked up a small number of times. This could be a read error, since a much larger clone is one nucleotide away. The gene calls are TRBV6-5 and TRBJ2-6; no reliable D call. The CDR3 is made up of 15 amino acids. Germline V lookup: CDR1 MNHEY, CDR2 SVGAGI. Written as DNA, the CDR3 is TGTGCCGGCAGTTCGCAGGTCTCTGGGGCCAACGTCCTGACTTTC. It codes for CAGSSQVSGANVLTF.

A note on this clonotype: Given a much more abundant clone one base away, this may be a read error. The chain joins TRBV7-8 to TRBJ2-7; 13 nucleotides agree with TRBD2. Germline-derived CDR1 and CDR2 are SGHVS and FQNEAQ. V trimming: 7 bases; J trimming: 5 bases; junction bases outside the gene matches: 8. CDR3 size: 15 residues. CDR3 DNA: TGTGCCAGCAACCAGACGACTAGCGGGAGGCACGAGCAGTACTTC. Amino acids: CASNQTTSGRHEQYF.

Remarks on this clonotype: The junction departs from germline at one end; a sequencing error may be responsible. The V gene is TRBV6-5, the J gene TRBJ1-4; D gene unclear. This CDR3 has 13 residues. Per the germline V gene, CDR1 is MNHEY and CDR2 is SVGAGI. The CDR3 loop is CASSYSGCEKLFF. Here the CDR3 DNA reads TGTGCCAGCAGTTACTCAGGGTGTGAAAAACTGTTTTTC.

Points on this clonotype: At one boundary the junction diverges from the germline segment, which might be a read error. The rearrangement links TRBV11-2 to TRBJ2-3, with D possibly being TRBD2 (6 bases). Germline V CDR1 and CDR2: SGHAT, FQNNGV. This CDR3 is built from 13 residues. Here the CDR3 DNA reads TGTGCCAACAGCCTGCGACGGGGGAATACAGAGTATTTT. This translates into CANSLRRGNTEYF. Supplemented by reference TRBV11-2 and TRBJ2-3, the full variable domain reads EAGVAQSPRYKIIEKRQSVAFWCNPISGHATLYWYQQILGQGPKLLIQFQNNGVVDDSQLPKDRFSAERLKGVDSTLKIQPAKLEDSAVYLCANSLRRGNTEYFGPGTRLTVL.

This clonotype came up many times. The gene calls are TRBV5-1 and TRBJ1-1; 7 nucleotides line up with TRBD1. The CDR3 is made up of 14 amino acids. J was trimmed by 0 bases and V by 4 bases; bases with no gene match: 3. The V gene's germline CDR1 is SGHRS and CDR2 YFSETQ. This CDR3 is CASSTGQVNTEAFF. The CDR3 DNA reads as TGCGCCAGCAGCACCGGACAGGTGAACACTGAAGCTTTCTTT.